This TCR beta chain was sequenced during a study of molecular identifiers for immune sequencing clone quantification. Study-level information: Replicate runs used RNA from approximately 20,000 or 98,000 naive CD8 cells, which was split five ways into aliquots, and four of those aliquots were then sequenced. Findings and limits, study-wide: For effector cells, clones above 20 RNA copies held over 97% of molecules; for naive cells, under 1%.

Naive CD8 T cells were picked out by sorting for CD8+CD4-CCR7+CD45RA+. It was with previously described methods and listed TCR primers that bulk TCR libraries were made. TCRdb itself ran the PCR reads through MiXCR, one entry per CDR3 protein. The repertoire holds fewer than 350,000 distinct CDR3 sequences, with 24% as singletons. In its sample, this clonotype was seen a few times. Its antigen is unknown. Trimming removed 1 base from V and 3 bases from J; junction bases left unmatched: 7. Germline V gives CDR1 MNHEY, CDR2 SVGAGI. This CDR3 contains 16 residues. The V gene is TRBV6-5, the J gene TRBJ1-1; TRBD1 matches 8 bases. The origin of this receptor is a human donor in good health. Some libraries in this study had Jurkat cell RNA spiked in. Source material: naive CD8+ T cells from blood, with Jurkat cell RNA spiked in. Sample subset: FACS-sorted CD8+CD4-CCR7+CD45RA+ naive T cells. CDR3 bases: TGTGCCAGCAGTTACTACTACGGACAGGGTGACACTGAAGCTTTCTTT. Translating gives CASSYYYGQGDTEAFF.